One and the same sample provided the 19 T cell receptor beta chains below, sequenced in a study of T cell responses to AZD1222 COVID-19 vaccine. Sequencing was performed with immunoSEQ multiplex PCR; in TCRdb, only in-frame clones are kept and a portion is missing. The sample has about 100,000 clones; roughly 91% are singletons. The sequences come from peripheral blood, collected on day 0 of AZD1222 vaccination. The origin of the receptors is an adult in good health.

The chain recombines TRBV2 with TRBJ1-1, with 7 bases aligning to TRBD1. V dropped 8 bases and J dropped 6; count of bases not matched to a gene: 6. The CDR3 runs 12 residues. CDR1 SNHLY and CDR2 FYNNEI come from the germline V gene. Written as DNA, the CDR3 is TGTGCCAGCTTGGGACAGAGATCTGAAGCTTTCTTT. This codes for CASLGQRSEAFF. Looking up the rest from reference TRBV2 and TRBJ1-1 gives the full variable domain: EPEVTQTPSHQVTQMGQEVILRCVPISNHLYFYWYRQILGQKVEFLVSFYNNEISEKSEIFDDQFSVERPDGSNFTLKIRSTKLEDSAMYFCASLGQRSEAFFGQGTRLTVV.

This clone was found a few times. The V call is TRBV27, the J call TRBJ2-3; D remains unclear. CDR3 length: 13 residues. Germline-derived CDR1 and CDR2 are MNHEY and SMNVEV (reference sequence). Between the trimmed V and J ends, which lost 3 bases and 1 base, there was a span of 5 bases. The CDR3 here is CASSFTGTDTQYF. CDR3 DNA: TGTGCCAGCAGTTTCACCGGCACAGATACGCAGTATTTT.

This rearrangement joins TRBV29-1 to TRBJ2-5, with D perhaps matching TRBD1 or TRBD2 (6 bases each). Germline CDR1 reads SQVTM; CDR2 reads ANQGSEA. Trimming removed 1 base from V and 1 base from J, with 10 bases in between. This CDR3 comprises 14 residues. CDR3 region: CSVEVRGLQETQYF. The CDR3 DNA sequence: TGCAGCGTTGAAGTACGGGGGCTCCAAGAGACCCAGTACTTC.

The chain combines TRBV28 with TRBJ1-2; 7 positions agree with TRBD1. From germline, CDR1 is MDHEN and CDR2 SYDVKM. Losses at the gene ends were 2 bases for V and 3 bases for J; bases not matched to a gene: 3. The CDR3 covers 14 residues. As DNA, the CDR3 is TGTGCCAGCAGTTTAGAGGGGGCGCACTATGGCTACACCTTC. It is translated as CASSLEGAHYGYTF.

This chain links TRBV5-4 with TRBJ1-6; D may be TRBD1 (6 bases). This CDR3 is 16 amino acids long. V gave up 1 base and J gave up 3 bases, with 11 bases separating them. Germline V gene sequence: CDR1 SGHNT, CDR2 YYREEE (reference sequence). CDR3 sequence (DNA): TGTGCCAGCAGCTTGAGCCGACAGGACTATAATTCACCCCTCCACTTT. Protein sequence: CASSLSRQDYNSPLHF.

The V and J genes are TRBV4-1 and TRBJ1-5; 7 nucleotides align to TRBD1. This CDR3 is 15 amino acids long. J lost 5 bases, V lost 2 bases, and 6 bases had no gene match. Germline assignment: CDR1 MGHRA and CDR2 YSYEKL. CDR3 protein: CASSQSGQVDQPQHF. In nucleotides, the CDR3 is TGCGCCAGCAGCCAATCTGGACAGGTCGATCAGCCCCAGCATTTT.

This sequence joins TRBV7-2 and TRBJ2-4; no definite D call. Trimming took off 9 bases at V and 3 bases at J, with 6 bases between the two ends. This CDR3 region has 11 residues. The germline V gene has CDR1 SGHTA and CDR2 FQGNSA. CDR3 residues: CARLDKNIQYF. The CDR3 bases are TGTGCCAGACTGGACAAAAACATTCAGTACTTC.

This clone was recorded once. Its ends do not fully match the called genes, so a read error is possible. This chain links TRBV28 with TRBJ2-7, with D perhaps TRBD1 (6 bases). Germline CDR1 MDHEN, CDR2 SYDVKM. This CDR3 spans 13 amino acids. Here the CDR3 reads CASRFQGTYEQYF. DNA for the CDR3: TGTGCCAGCCGTTTCCAGGGGACCTACGAGCAGTACTTC. The full variable domain, its missing parts supplied by reference TRBV28 and TRBJ2-7, is DVKVTQSSRYLVKRTGEKVFLECVQDMDHENMFWYRQDPGLGLRLIYFSYDVKMKEKGDIPEGYSVSREKKERFSLILESASTNQTSMYLCASRFQGTYEQYFGPGTRLTVT.

This chain uses TRBV7-2 with TRBJ1-3, with D perhaps matching TRBD1 (6 bases). Per germline, CDR1 SGHTA and CDR2 FQGNSA. Trimming cost V 3 bases and J 4 bases, with 10 bases left between them. This CDR3 contains 14 residues. The CDR3 reads CASSFLGTGNTIYF. CDR3 DNA: TGTGCCAGCAGCTTCCTTGGGACAGGAAACACCATATATTTT.

The rearrangement joins TRBV7-2 to TRBJ2-7; D uncertain. V gave up 2 bases and J gave up 1 base, with 9 bases separating them. The CDR3 length is 14 residues. Germline CDR1 reads SGHTA; CDR2 reads FQGNSA. CDR3 residues: CASSLSVLSYEQYF. The CDR3, as DNA: TGTGCCAGCAGCTTAAGCGTCCTATCCTACGAGCAGTACTTC.

The V call is TRBV27, the J call TRBJ2-7; D is undetermined. This CDR3 region has 14 residues. The V and J ends lost 2 bases and 2 bases respectively, with 10 bases between them. Germline-derived CDR1 and CDR2 are MNHEY and SMNVEV (reference sequence). The CDR3 DNA sequence: TGTGCCAGCAGTTTAATCGGAAGGACCTACGAGCAGTACTTC. This gives the protein CASSLIGRTYEQYF.

The chain joins TRBV15 to TRBJ2-7; unclear D gene. This CDR3 spans 14 amino acids. Per the germline V gene, CDR1 is LNHNV and CDR2 is YYDKDF (reference sequence). Deletions cut 8 bases from V and 5 bases from J, with 19 bases between. The chain's CDR3 is CATSYLSPTNEQYF. For the CDR3, the DNA is TGTGCCACCTCTTACTTATCCCCCACTAACGAGCAGTACTTC.

Note on this clone: Other DNA variants within this sample encode the same CDR3. This chain joins TRBV20-1 and TRBJ2-7, with TRBD2 as a possible D gene (6 bases). The CDR3 consists of 13 residues. Germline values: CDR1 DFQATT, CDR2 SNEGSKA (reference sequence). V was shortened by 3 bases and J by 0 bases, with 9 bases between the two germline ends. The CDR3 nucleotides read TGCAGTGCTAGTTCCGGGAGCTCCTACGAGCAGTACTTC. Its translation is CSASSGSSYEQYF.

In this sample, this clone turned up once. The V call is TRBV30, the J call TRBJ2-3; weak D call: TRBD2 (7 bases). CDR3 length equals 13 residues. Germline loops: CDR1 GTSNPN, CDR2 SVGIG (reference sequence). V dropped 5 bases and J dropped 6 bases, with 15 bases sitting between them. CDR3 DNA sequence: TGTGCCTGGGTCTTCGGGGGGCGTGATACGCAGTATTTT. The encoded protein is CAWVFGGRDTQYF.

The genes are TRBV5-4 and TRBJ2-5, with TRBD2 identical over 7 bases. CDR1 is SGHNT, CDR2 YYREEE, per germline (reference sequence). V was clipped by 7 bases and J by 2 bases; unmatched bases: 5. The length of the CDR3 is 13 residues. For the CDR3, the DNA is TGTGCCAGCGGGCTGGGGGGGCAAGAGACCCAGTACTTC. Its translation: CASGLGGQETQYF.

CDR3 coding DNA: TGTGCCAGCAGTTTTCGCCGCGGGGGGCCATGGGAAAAACTGTTTTTT. Residues: CASSFRRGGPWEKLFF. The rearrangement joins TRBV28 to TRBJ1-4; weak D call: TRBD1 (6 bases). The germline V gene has CDR1 MDHEN and CDR2 SYDVKM. Trimming shortened V by 3 bases and J by 8 bases, and 19 bases separated the two germline ends. This CDR3 has 16 residues.

The chain joins TRBV19 to TRBJ2-7; the D gene could be TRBD1 or TRBD2 (5 bases each). CDR3 length equals 14 residues. V lost 5 bases and J 5 bases, leaving 16 bases between the germline ends. CDR1 LNHDA and CDR2 SQIVND come from the germline V gene (reference sequence). The CDR3 here is CASSRDLKEDEQYF. The CDR3 DNA reads as TGTGCCAGTAGTCGGGACCTCAAAGAGGACGAGCAGTACTTC.

V usage is TRBV30 and J usage is TRBJ2-7; TRBD1 matches 7 bases. The CDR3 loop spans 16 amino acids. Trimming at V came to 1 base and at J to 3 bases, leaving 12 bases not matched to a gene. Germline values: CDR1 GTSNPN, CDR2 SVGIG (reference sequence). The CDR3 DNA sequence: TGTGCCTGGAGTGGGGGACAGACCAGATTGGTCTACGAGCAGTACTTC. This translates into CAWSGGQTRLVYEQYF.

This clone appeared a single time. The chain is built from TRBV30 and TRBJ1-4; TRBD1 might be the D (5 bases). The CDR3 is 13 amino acids. Trimming cost V 2 bases and J 3 bases, with 7 bases left between them. Germline CDR1 reads GTSNPN; CDR2 reads SVGIG (reference sequence). This chain's CDR3 is CAWSQGSNEKLFF. The DNA for the CDR3 is TGTGCCTGGAGTCAGGGTTCTAATGAAAAACTGTTTTTT.